What follows are 23 T cell receptor beta chains derived from one specimen sequenced in a study. TCRdb fed the RT-PCR reads into MiXCR, producing one record per CDR3 protein. This sample has about 680,000 distinct CDR3 sequences, with approximately 15% found just once. Sequenced material: memory CD4+ T cells from blood. These TCRs come from a female donor in good health, serving as a healthy control.

This clonotype showed up many times. This chain links TRBV20-1 with TRBJ1-5; D ambiguous. This CDR3 contains 14 residues. Trimming pared 2 bases from V and 6 bases from J, leaving 14 bases between. The germline V gene has CDR1 DFQATT and CDR2 SNEGSKA (reference sequence). CDR3 sequence reads: CSARSSGNGQPQHF. The DNA for the CDR3 is TGCAGTGCTAGATCATCGGGGAACGGTCAGCCCCAGCATTTT.

This clonotype showed up many times. The chain uses TRBV7-9 and TRBJ1-2, with D unclear. V lost 4 bases, J lost 5 bases, and 5 bases lay in between. Germline V gene lookup returns CDR1 SEHNR and CDR2 FQNEAQ (reference sequence). The CDR3 runs 11 residues. For the CDR3, the DNA is TGTGCCAGCAGCTCCGAATATGGCTACACCTTC. It is translated as CASSSEYGYTF.

This clonotype was picked up one time. A junction end diverges from the germline sequence, so it may reflect a read error. This rearrangement joins TRBV5-8 to TRBJ2-1, with D perhaps TRBD2 (6 bases). In germline, CDR1 is SGHTS, CDR2 YDEGEE. The CDR3 length is 13 residues. The CDR3 nucleotides are TGTGCCGGCAGCTTGCCAGGGACTCCTGAGCAGTTCTTC. Translating it yields CAGSLPGTPEQFF.

The V gene is TRBV6-1, the J gene TRBJ2-3; perhaps TRBD2 as D (6 bases). The germline CDR1 and CDR2 sequences are MNHNS and SASEGT. This CDR3 has 15 amino acids. The germline V and J ends were trimmed by 11 bases and 3 bases, with 21 bases remaining between them. The CDR3 nucleotides read TGTGCCTCAACTCTACCAGGGACTTTTACAGATACGCAGTATTTT. It specifies CASTLPGTFTDTQYF.

The V and J genes are TRBV7-2 and TRBJ2-1, with TRBD1 matching 8 bases. V lost 6 bases to trimming and J lost 4 bases; unmatched junction nucleotides: 8. Germline CDR1 is SGHTA and CDR2 is FQGNSA. The CDR3 sequence is 15 residues long. The CDR3 is CASSSQGAGYNEQFF. CDR3 sequence (DNA): TGTGCCAGCAGTTCCCAGGGGGCGGGGTACAATGAGCAGTTCTTC.

This clonotype occurred a few times. The rearrangement links TRBV14 to TRBJ2-2, with 8 bases aligning to TRBD1. This CDR3 spans 15 amino acids. The germline CDR1 and CDR2 sequences are SGHDN and FVKESK. J gave up 5 bases and V 1 base, and 3 bases lay outside the gene matches. In DNA form, the CDR3 reads TGTGCCAGCAGCCAAGGACAGGGGATGACCGGGGAGCTGTTTTTT. Amino acids: CASSQGQGMTGELFF. The full variable domain, completed using reference TRBV14 and TRBJ2-2, is EAGVTQFPSHSVIEKGQTVTLRCDPISGHDNLYWYRRVMGKEIKFLLHFVKESKQDESGMPNNRFLAERTGGTYSTLKVQPAELEDSGVYFCASSQGQGMTGELFFGEGSRLTVL.

The V and J genes are TRBV10-3 and TRBJ2-2; D may match TRBD1 or TRBD2 (5 bases each). The CDR3 contains 18 residues. The V gene's germline CDR1 is ENHRY and CDR2 SYGVKD. V dropped 10 bases and J dropped 1 base, with 25 bases sitting between them. The CDR3: CATVQGFTGGQNTGELFF. CDR3 nucleotides: TGTGCCACGGTTCAGGGTTTCACGGGCGGGCAGAACACCGGGGAGCTGTTTTTT.

Only a few counts were recorded for this clonotype. The chain employs TRBV4-1 and TRBJ2-2, with D perhaps TRBD1 (6 bases). This CDR3 contains 16 residues. Germline V CDR1 and CDR2: MGHRA, YSYEKL. The V and J ends lost 3 bases and 8 bases respectively, with 19 bases between them. The CDR3 DNA follows: TGCGCCAGCAGCCACTTGAGACAGGCCGACATAGGGGAGCTGTTTTTT. Protein product: CASSHLRQADIGELFF.

Worth noting for this clonotype: With a much larger clone just one base away, this may be a read error. The J gene is TRBJ1-1, the V gene TRBV15; no firm D call. The V and J ends lost 2 bases and 1 base respectively, with 5 bases between them. CDR1 and CDR2 (germline): LNHNV, YYDKDF (reference sequence). CDR3 length: 13 amino acids. The CDR3 sequence is CATSRQWNTEAFF. CDR3 coding DNA: TGTGCCACCAGCAGACAGTGGAACACTGAAGCTTTCTTT.

This clonotype was detected ten times or more. The rearrangement uses TRBV5-1 and TRBJ1-3; D remains ambiguous. V was shortened by 0 bases and J by 2 bases, with 12 bases between the two germline ends. Looked up from germline, CDR1 is SGHRS and CDR2 is YFSETQ. This CDR3 contains 16 residues. CDR3 in DNA: TGCGCCAGCAGCTTGGACCTTGTTGGGGCTGGAAACACCATATATTTT. Amino acid sequence: CASSLDLVGAGNTIYF.

This clonotype has more than one count but fewer than ten. The chain couples TRBV28 to TRBJ1-5, with D unclear. This CDR3 is built from 14 residues. From germline, CDR1 is MDHEN and CDR2 SYDVKM. V lost 5 bases to trimming and J lost 3 bases, with 11 bases between them. CDR3 in DNA: TGTGCCAGCAGTGCGCACAGCAACAATCAGCCCCAGCATTTT. It encodes CASSAHSNNQPQHF.

This clonotype was recorded many times. The chain recombines TRBV5-6 with TRBJ2-1; TRBD2 might be the D (6 bases). The germline gives CDR1 SGHDT, CDR2 YYEEEE. Trimming pared 2 bases from V and 2 bases from J, leaving 17 bases between. The CDR3 extends over 17 amino acids. The CDR3 region has the DNA TGTGCCAGCAGCTTAACCCAGGGCGGGGTAGCCTACAATGAGCAGTTCTTC. Its translation: CASSLTQGGVAYNEQFF.

Details on this clonotype: This may stem from a read error, because a much larger clone lies one nucleotide away. V gene TRBV20-1 combines with J gene TRBJ2-7, with 9 nucleotides matching TRBD1. In germline, CDR1 is DFQATT, CDR2 SNEGSKA (reference sequence). The J segment lost 2 bases and the V segment lost 1 base, leaving 9 bases of the junction unmatched. This CDR3 has 16 residues. CDR3 bases: TGCAGTGCTAGAGTTTATAGGCGGACAGGGGCCTACGAGCAGTACTTC. Its translation is CSARVYRRTGAYEQYF.

This clonotype has at least ten counts. This chain uses TRBV6-5 with TRBJ2-4; unclear D gene. The CDR3 is made up of 15 amino acids. CDR1 is MNHEY and CDR2 is SVGAGI in the germline V gene. V shed 5 bases and J shed 0 bases, with 11 bases lying between them. The CDR3 DNA reads TGTGCCAGCAGTGTATCTACCATAGCCAAAAACATTCAGTACTTC. This codes for CASSVSTIAKNIQYF.

In this sample, this clonotype turned up many times. In nucleotides, the CDR3 is TGCAGCGTGGGTACAGGGGGACGCACTGAAGCTTTCTTT. Amino acids: CSVGTGGRTEAFF. This chain joins TRBV29-1 and TRBJ1-1, with 8 bases aligning to TRBD1. The CDR3 sequence is 13 residues long. With 6 bases clipped from V and 4 bases from J, the junction kept 7 bases outside the gene matches. Germline V lookup: CDR1 SQVTM, CDR2 ANQGSEA.

This CDR3 is CSVATWGVGTEAFF. The CDR3 region has the DNA TGCAGCGTAGCCACCTGGGGGGTTGGCACTGAAGCTTTCTTT. The chain is built from TRBV29-1 and TRBJ1-1, with D maybe TRBD1 (5 bases). The CDR3 spans 14 residues. The V gene lost 6 bases and the J gene lost 4 bases, with 18 bases spanning the gap. CDR1 and CDR2 from the germline V gene are SQVTM and ANQGSEA.

The genes are TRBV5-6 and TRBJ2-3; possibly TRBD2 for D (7 bases). The germline V gene encodes CDR1 SGHDT and CDR2 YYEEEE. Trimming removed 1 base from V and 1 base from J, with 13 bases in between. The CDR3 is 16 amino acids. This chain's CDR3 is CASSLNRGGGTDTQYF. The CDR3 nucleotides are TGTGCCAGCAGCTTGAATCGAGGGGGGGGCACAGATACGCAGTATTTT.

This clonotype was counted only a few times. The chain combines TRBV7-2 with TRBJ2-2; TRBD1 or TRBD2 may be the D gene (5 bases each). The CDR3 is 17 amino acids. Germline assignment: CDR1 SGHTA and CDR2 FQGNSA. V dropped 3 bases and J dropped 2 bases, with 16 bases sitting between them. The CDR3 DNA sequence: TGTGCCAGCAGCTTCTGGGCCGGGACGGTCAACACCGGGGAGCTGTTTTTT. Protein sequence: CASSFWAGTVNTGELFF.

The chain is built from TRBV18 and TRBJ1-5; tentative D call: TRBD1 (5 bases). Germline lookup yields CDR1 KGHSH and CDR2 LQKENI. CDR3 size: 15 residues. Between the trimmed V and J ends, which lost 1 base and 1 base, there was a span of 8 bases. The CDR3 spells CASSPHQGSNQPQHF. DNA of the CDR3: TGTGCCAGCTCACCACACCAGGGCAGCAATCAGCCCCAGCATTTT. Full variable domain (outside the CDR3, taken from reference TRBV18 and TRBJ1-5): NAGVMQNPRHLVRRRGQEARLRCSPMKGHSHVYWYRQLPEEGLKFMVYLQKENIIDESGMPKERFSAEFPKEGPSILRIQQVVRGDSAAYFCASSPHQGSNQPQHFGDGTRLSIL.

This clonotype was counted between two and nine times. This chain links TRBV20-1 with TRBJ2-1, with TRBD2 matching 12 bases. Trimming at V came to 6 bases and at J to 1 base, leaving 10 bases not matched to a gene. Germline lookup yields CDR1 DFQATT and CDR2 SNEGSKA (reference sequence). The CDR3 is 17 residues long. The CDR3 sequence is CSALQGTSGPSYNEQFF. CDR3 DNA sequence: TGCAGTGCCCTTCAGGGGACTAGCGGGCCTTCCTACAATGAGCAGTTCTTC.

A few counts support this clonotype. The rearrangement joins TRBV7-2 to TRBJ2-3; D call uncertain. CDR3 length: 16 amino acids. In germline, CDR1 is SGHTA, CDR2 FQGNSA. The V gene lost 6 bases and the J gene lost 4 bases, with 20 bases spanning the gap. The CDR3 DNA follows: TGTGCCAGCAGACAATCACGGGTTAACTTCGCAGATACGCAGTATTTT. Encoded protein: CASRQSRVNFADTQYF.

The rearrangement joins TRBV20-1 to TRBJ2-3, with D unclear. The length of the CDR3 is 10 residues. CDR1 and CDR2 from the germline V gene are DFQATT and SNEGSKA (reference sequence). The V gene lost 5 bases and the J gene lost 6 bases, with 6 bases spanning the gap. CDR3 sequence: CSAGYDTQYF. CDR3 in DNA: TGCAGTGCTGGCTATGATACGCAGTATTTT.

This clonotype was seen more than once but under ten times. J is TRBJ2-3 and V is TRBV27; 13 bases are a match to TRBD2. Trimming took 4 bases from V and 8 from J; bases not matched to a gene: 9. The germline V gene encodes CDR1 MNHEY and CDR2 SMNVEV (reference sequence). The CDR3 contains 16 residues. This CDR3 is CASSSLPGLAGSTQYF. CDR3 DNA: TGTGCCAGCAGTTCGCTTCCGGGACTAGCGGGAAGTACGCAGTATTTT.